This T cell receptor beta chain was captured by sequencing in a study of blood T cell repertoires in COVID-19 (dated by TCRdb to 2020 to 2022). In the study overall: The collaborator samples originated in the United States, Italy and Spain and spanned the acute and convalescent phases of COVID-19. The material from the prospective study consisted of cDNA or gDNA derived from T cells, B-cell-depleted T cells, or PBMCs. A de-identified subject ID, COVID-19 status, age in years and sex were almost always included in the sample metadata. Deeply sampled blood TCRbeta repertoires from subjects exposed to, actively infected with, or recovered from COVID-19 were included in the dataset. A freely available public database, intended as a resource for researchers studying the immune response to SARS-CoV-2, is where the repertoires were released. Where HLA class I and class II types were available, the types were taken from metadata supplied by the sample provider, not from assay-based typing. The samples were drawn from the first 160 participants of the ongoing ImmuneRACE study and from 1,254 subjects provided by 6 global collaborators. Summary of the overall study and its limitations: How much clinical and demographic metadata was included differed by source and by participant, and the metadata was provided uncurated.

Enrolling through a virtual design, the prospective study's participants ranged in age from roughly 18 to 100 years and lived across approximately 25 United States geographic areas. Cohort assignment in the prospective study relied on participant-reported clinical history from a screening survey and a study questionnaire. Exposed participants had been in contact with someone with a PCR-confirmed or clinician-diagnosed COVID-19 case within 2 weeks of study entry. Mobile phlebotomists in the prospective study collected whole blood, serum and a nasopharyngeal or oropharyngeal swab from every participant. Additional blood draws and questionnaires over an approximately two-month period could optionally be provided by prospective study participants. Before DNA extraction, prospective study blood samples were shipped either frozen or at room temperature. As regards this clone: Its antigen is currently not known. No much larger clone is present one base from it, and per-base qualities are unavailable.

The immunoSEQ Assay, a bias-controlled multiplex PCR, was used to amplify TCRbeta CDR3 regions from genomic DNA. Per the original workflow: Nucleated cell counts per sample were estimated from amplification of reference gene primers within the assay. To quantify the absolute abundance of each unique TCRbeta CDR3 rearrangement, sequence reads were collapsed and filtered. For each sample, productive Simpson clonality was calculated as the square root of Simpson's diversity index over productive rearrangements. In its TCRdb copy, this immuneACCESS table keeps in-frame sequences only and misses some clones. Where compared with another copy, unresolved V genes explain less than half of these, and the others have no known cause. For V, J and clone size, that table is used; D and trimming come from the DNA. This sample gives a few hundred thousand clones in total; around nine tenths of them show up just once. Clones ranked in the top ten supply roughly 4% of the sample.

The CDR3 has 13 amino acids, counting the end cysteine and phenylalanine. Solely the CDR3 DNA is kept, with 39 bases framed from the first base. The germline V gene (reference sequence) sets CDR1 to GTSNPN and CDR2 to SVGIG. V is reduced by 0 bases and J by 6 bases, leaving a spacing of 10 bases between them. The rearranged segments are TRBV30 and TRBJ2-3; the D region possibly corresponds to TRBD1 (6 bases align). Sequencing used PBMCs or T cells enriched from blood (not recorded which). The TCR was taken from a woman in her twenties or thirties who had been exposed to COVID-19. The CDR3: CAWSVMGADTQYF. The sequenced DNA: TGTGCCTGGAGTGTCATGGGGGCTGATACGCAGTATTTT.